This T cell receptor beta chain was documented in a study of CD8 T cells in Susac syndrome. Points from the study as a whole: The authors acknowledged that their TCR sequencing and HLA analysis involved a relatively small number of individuals.

For this clonotype: What it binds is unknown.

In blood CD8+ and CD4+ T cells, TCR beta underwent sequencing. TEMRA cells were enriched by FACS, and CD4+ and CD8+ T cells were negatively isolated. Random hexamers were used to reverse transcribe an amount of roughly 0.5 to 1 ug RNA. Amplification of TCR beta CDR3 used immunoSEQ multiplex PCR across 54 Vbeta and 13 Jbeta. TCRdb fed the immunoSEQ multiplex PCR reads into MiXCR, producing one record per CDR3 protein. The sample holds around 280,000 distinct CDR3 sequences; about 90% are singletons and the top ten take approximately 0.065%. Germline-derived CDR1 and CDR2 are MNHEY and SVGEGT. Trimming pared 6 bases from V and 4 bases from J, leaving 36 bases between. The CDR3 loop spans 21 amino acids.

The specimen was CD4+ T cells from PBMCs. The clonotype comes from a human donor with multiple sclerosis. V gene TRBV6-2 or TRBV6-3 combines with J gene TRBJ1-1; D remains ambiguous. CDR3 DNA: TGTGCCAGCAGCCAACCGTTCTGGCCCGAAGAGGGTGAGGTACCTTTCACTGAAGCTTTCTTT. It is translated as CASSQPFWPEEGEVPFTEAFF.